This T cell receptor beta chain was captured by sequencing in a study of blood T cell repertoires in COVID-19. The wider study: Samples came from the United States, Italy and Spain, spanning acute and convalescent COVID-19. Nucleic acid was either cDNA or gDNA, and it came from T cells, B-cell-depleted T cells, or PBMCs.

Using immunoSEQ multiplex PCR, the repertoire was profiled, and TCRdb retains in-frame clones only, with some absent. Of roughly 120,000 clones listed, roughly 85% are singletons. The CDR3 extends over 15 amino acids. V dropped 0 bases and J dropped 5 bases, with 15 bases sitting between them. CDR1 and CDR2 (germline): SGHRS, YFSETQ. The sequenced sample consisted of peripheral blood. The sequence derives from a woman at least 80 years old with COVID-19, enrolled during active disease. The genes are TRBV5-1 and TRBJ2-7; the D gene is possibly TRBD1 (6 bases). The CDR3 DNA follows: TGCGCCAGCAGCTTGGCCGGACAGACATCTAACGAGCAGTACTTC. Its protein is CASSLAGQTSNEQYF.